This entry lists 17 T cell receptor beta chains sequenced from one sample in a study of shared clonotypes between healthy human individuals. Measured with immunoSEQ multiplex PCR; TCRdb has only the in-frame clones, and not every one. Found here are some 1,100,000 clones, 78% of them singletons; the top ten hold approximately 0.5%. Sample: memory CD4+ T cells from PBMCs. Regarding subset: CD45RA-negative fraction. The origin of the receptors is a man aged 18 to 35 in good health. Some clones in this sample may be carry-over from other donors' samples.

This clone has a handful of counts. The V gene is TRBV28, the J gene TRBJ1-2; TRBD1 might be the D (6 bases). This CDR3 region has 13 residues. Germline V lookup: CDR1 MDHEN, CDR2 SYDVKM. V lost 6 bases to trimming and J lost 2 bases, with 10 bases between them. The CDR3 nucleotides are TGTGCCAGCAGCACAACAGGGAACTATGGCTACACCTTC. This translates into CASSTTGNYGYTF.

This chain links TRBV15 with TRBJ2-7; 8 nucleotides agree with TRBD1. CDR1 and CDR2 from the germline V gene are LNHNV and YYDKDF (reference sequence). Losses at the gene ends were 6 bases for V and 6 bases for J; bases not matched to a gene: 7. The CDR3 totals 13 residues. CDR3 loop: CATSSLQGGEQYF. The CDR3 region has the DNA TGTGCCACCAGTTCGTTACAGGGGGGCGAGCAGTACTTC. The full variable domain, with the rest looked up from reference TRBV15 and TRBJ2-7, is DAMVIQNPRYQVTQFGKPVTLSCSQTLNHNVMYWYQQKSSQAPKLLFHYYDKDFNNEADTPDNFQSRRPNTSFCFLDIRSPGLGDTAMYLCATSSLQGGEQYFGPGTRLTVT.

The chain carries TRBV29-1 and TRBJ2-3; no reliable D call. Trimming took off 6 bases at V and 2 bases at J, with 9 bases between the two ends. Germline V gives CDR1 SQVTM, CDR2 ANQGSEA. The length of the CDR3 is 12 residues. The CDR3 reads CSVGLVTDTQYF. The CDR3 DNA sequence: TGCAGCGTCGGGCTAGTCACAGATACGCAGTATTTT.

DNA of the CDR3: TGTGCCAGCAGCCCTACTTCCGAGCAGTACTTC. It translates to CASSPTSEQYF. The chain recombines TRBV2 with TRBJ2-7; D uncertain. V was trimmed by 6 bases and J by 6 bases, leaving 9 bases between them. Looked up from germline, CDR1 is SNHLY and CDR2 is FYNNEI. CDR3 length: 11 amino acids.

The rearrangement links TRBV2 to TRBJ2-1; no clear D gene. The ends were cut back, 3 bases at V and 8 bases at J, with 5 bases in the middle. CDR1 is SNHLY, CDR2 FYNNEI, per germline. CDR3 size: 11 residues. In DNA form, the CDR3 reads TGTGCCAGCAGTGAGGCCTATGAGCAGTTCTTC. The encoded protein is CASSEAYEQFF.

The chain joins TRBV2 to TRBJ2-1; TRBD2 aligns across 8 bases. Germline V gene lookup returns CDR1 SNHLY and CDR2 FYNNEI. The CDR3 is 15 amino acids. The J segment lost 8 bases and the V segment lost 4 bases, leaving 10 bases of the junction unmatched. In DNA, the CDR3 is TGTGCCAGCAGTGGCGCAACGGGAGGGCCCGATGAGCAGTTCTTC. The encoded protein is CASSGATGGPDEQFF. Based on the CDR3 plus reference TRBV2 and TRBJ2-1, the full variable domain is EPEVTQTPSHQVTQMGQEVILRCVPISNHLYFYWYRQILGQKVEFLVSFYNNEISEKSEIFDDQFSVERPDGSNFTLKIRSTKLEDSAMYFCASSGATGGPDEQFFGPGTRLTVL.

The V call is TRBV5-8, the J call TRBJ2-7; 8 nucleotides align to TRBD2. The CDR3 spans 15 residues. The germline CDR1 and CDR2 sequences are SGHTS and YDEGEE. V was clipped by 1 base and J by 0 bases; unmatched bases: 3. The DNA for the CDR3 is TGTGCCAGCAGCTTGACGACTAGCGCCTCCTACGAGCAGTACTTC. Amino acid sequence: CASSLTTSASYEQYF.

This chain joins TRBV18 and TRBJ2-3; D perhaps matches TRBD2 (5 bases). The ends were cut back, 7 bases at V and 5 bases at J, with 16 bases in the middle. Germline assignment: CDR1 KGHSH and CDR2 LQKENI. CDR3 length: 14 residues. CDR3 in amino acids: CASLPGSVRDTQYF. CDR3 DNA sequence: TGTGCCAGCTTACCGGGGAGTGTCAGAGATACGCAGTATTTT.

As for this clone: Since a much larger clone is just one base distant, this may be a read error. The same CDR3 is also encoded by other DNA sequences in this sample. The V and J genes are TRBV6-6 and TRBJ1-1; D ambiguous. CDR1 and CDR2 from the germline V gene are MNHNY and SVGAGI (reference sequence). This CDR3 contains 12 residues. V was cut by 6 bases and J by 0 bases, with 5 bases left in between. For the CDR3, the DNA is TGTGCCAGCAGCACGGTGAACACTGAAGCTTTCTTT. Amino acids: CASSTVNTEAFF.

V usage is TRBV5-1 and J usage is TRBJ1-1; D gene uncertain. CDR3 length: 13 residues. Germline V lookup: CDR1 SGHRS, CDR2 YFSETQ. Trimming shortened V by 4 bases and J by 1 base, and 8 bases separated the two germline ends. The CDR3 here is CASSDDPNTEAFF. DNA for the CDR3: TGCGCCAGCAGCGACGACCCGAACACTGAAGCTTTCTTT. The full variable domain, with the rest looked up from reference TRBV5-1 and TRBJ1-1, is KAGVTQTPRYLIKTRGQQVTLSCSPISGHRSVSWYQQTPGQGLQFLFEYFSETQRNKGNFPGRFSGRQFSNSRSEMNVSTLELGDSALYLCASSDDPNTEAFFGQGTRLTVV.

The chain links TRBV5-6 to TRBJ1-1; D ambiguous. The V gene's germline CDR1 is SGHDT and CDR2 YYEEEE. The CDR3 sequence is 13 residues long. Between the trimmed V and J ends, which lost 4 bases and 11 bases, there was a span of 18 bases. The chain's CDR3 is CASSLPGSRWAFF. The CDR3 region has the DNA TGTGCCAGCAGCCTCCCGGGCTCCCGATGGGCTTTCTTT.

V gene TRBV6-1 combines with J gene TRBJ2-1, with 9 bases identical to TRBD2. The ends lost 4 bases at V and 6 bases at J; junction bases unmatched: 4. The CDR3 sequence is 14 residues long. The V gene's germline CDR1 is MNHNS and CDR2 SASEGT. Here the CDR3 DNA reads TGTGCCAGCAGTGCGGGACTAGCATCCAATGAGCAGTTCTTC. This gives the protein CASSAGLASNEQFF.

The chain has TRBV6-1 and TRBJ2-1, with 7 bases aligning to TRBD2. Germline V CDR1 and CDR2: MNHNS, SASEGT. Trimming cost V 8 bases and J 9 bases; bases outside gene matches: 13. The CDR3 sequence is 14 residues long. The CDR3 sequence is CASLRLAHGSEQFF. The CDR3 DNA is TGTGCCAGCCTTAGACTAGCCCATGGGAGTGAGCAGTTCTTC.

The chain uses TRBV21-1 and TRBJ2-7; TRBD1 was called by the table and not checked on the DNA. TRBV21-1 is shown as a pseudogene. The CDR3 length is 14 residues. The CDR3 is CASPMGDRSYEQYF. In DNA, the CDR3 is TGTGCCAGCCCTATGGGGGACAGGTCCTACGAGCAGTACTTC.

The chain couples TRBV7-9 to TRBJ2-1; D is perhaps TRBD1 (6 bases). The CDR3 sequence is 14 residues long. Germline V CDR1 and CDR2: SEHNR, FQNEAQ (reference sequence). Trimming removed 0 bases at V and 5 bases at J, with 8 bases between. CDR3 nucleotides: TGTGCCAGCAGCTTAGCGGGGGCCCACAATGAGCAGTTCTTC. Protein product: CASSLAGAHNEQFF.

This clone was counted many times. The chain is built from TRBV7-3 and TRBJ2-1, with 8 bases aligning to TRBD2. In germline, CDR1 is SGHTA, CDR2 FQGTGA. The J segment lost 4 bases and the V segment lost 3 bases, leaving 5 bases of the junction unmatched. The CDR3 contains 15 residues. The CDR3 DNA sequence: TGTGCCAGCAGCTTGACTAGCGCAGGATACAATGAGCAGTTCTTC. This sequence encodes CASSLTSAGYNEQFF.

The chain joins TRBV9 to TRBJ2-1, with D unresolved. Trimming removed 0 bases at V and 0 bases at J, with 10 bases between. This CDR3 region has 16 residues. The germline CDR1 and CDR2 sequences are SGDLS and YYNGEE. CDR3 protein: CASSVDTDPSYNEQFF. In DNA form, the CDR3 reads TGTGCCAGCAGCGTAGATACAGATCCCTCCTACAATGAGCAGTTCTTC.